This T cell receptor beta chain was captured in a study of cytomegalovirus exposure and HLA in healthy donors. Study as a whole: Early released data had around 89 million unique TCRs, all coming from HLA-typed donors.

Donors sampled were nominally healthy, though unrecorded immune exposures were likely. The PCR made use of 60 Vbeta and 13 Jbeta primers. Per the original methods: A later analysis counted 65 million to 90 million unique TCR beta chains, around 10 million shared. The method was immunoSEQ multiplex PCR; TCRdb's version includes in-frame clones alone and lacks a portion of them. From that table come the V and J calls and clone size; the DNA was used to work out D and trimming. The table records approximately 220,000 clones, 75% to 80% of them present only once. The ends were cut back, 5 bases at V and 4 bases at J, with 17 bases in the middle. CDR1 is MNHEY, CDR2 SVGAGI, per germline. The CDR3 runs 15 residues.

The V call is TRBV6-5, the J call TRBJ1-2, with a possible D match to TRBD1 (5 bases). This TCR was recovered from a man between 18 and 29 years old in good health and CMV-seronegative. The sequenced sample was PBMCs. CDR3 sequence: CASSVGDYWGYGYTF. The DNA of the CDR3 is TGTGCCAGCAGTGTAGGGGATTACTGGGGCTATGGCTACACCTTC.